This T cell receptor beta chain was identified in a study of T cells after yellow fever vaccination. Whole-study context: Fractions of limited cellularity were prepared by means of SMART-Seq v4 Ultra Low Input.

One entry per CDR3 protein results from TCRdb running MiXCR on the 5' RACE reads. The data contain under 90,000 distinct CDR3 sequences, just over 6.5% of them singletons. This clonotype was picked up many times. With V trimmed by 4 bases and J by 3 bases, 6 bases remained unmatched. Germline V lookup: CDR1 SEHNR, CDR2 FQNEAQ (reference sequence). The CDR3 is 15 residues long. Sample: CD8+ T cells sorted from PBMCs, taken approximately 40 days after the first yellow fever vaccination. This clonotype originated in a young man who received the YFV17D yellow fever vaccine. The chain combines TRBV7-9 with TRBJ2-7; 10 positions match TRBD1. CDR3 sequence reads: CASSSGTGDFYEQYF. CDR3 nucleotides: TGTGCCAGCAGCTCCGGGACAGGGGATTTCTACGAGCAGTACTTC.